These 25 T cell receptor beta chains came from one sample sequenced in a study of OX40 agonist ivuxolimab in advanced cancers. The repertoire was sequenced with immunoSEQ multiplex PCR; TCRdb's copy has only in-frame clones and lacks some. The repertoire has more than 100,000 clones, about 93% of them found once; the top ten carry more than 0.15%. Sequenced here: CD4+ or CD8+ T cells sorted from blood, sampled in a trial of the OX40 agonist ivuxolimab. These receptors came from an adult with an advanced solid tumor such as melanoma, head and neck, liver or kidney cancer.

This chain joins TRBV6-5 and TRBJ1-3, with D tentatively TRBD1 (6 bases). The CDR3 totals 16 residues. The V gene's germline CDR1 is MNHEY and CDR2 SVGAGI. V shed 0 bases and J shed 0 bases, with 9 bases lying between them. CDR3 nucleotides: TGTGCCAGCAGTTACTCGGGGGGCCGCTCTGGAAACACCATATATTTT. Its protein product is CASSYSGGRSGNTIYF.

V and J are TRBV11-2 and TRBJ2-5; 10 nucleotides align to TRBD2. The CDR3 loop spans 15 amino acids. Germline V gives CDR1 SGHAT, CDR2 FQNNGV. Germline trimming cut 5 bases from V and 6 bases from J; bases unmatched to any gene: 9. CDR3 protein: CASSPGTSVAQTQYF. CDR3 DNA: TGTGCCAGCAGCCCCGGGACTAGCGTCGCCCAGACCCAGTACTTC. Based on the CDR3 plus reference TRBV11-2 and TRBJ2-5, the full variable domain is EAGVAQSPRYKIIEKRQSVAFWCNPISGHATLYWYQQILGQGPKLLIQFQNNGVVDDSQLPKDRFSAERLKGVDSTLKIQPAKLEDSAVYLCASSPGTSVAQTQYFGPGTRLLVL.

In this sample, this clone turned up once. The CDR3 is CASSPVSRETQYF. In DNA form, the CDR3 reads TGTGCCAGCAGCCCCGTGTCAAGGGAGACCCAGTACTTC. The chain has TRBV7-2 and TRBJ2-5, with D unresolved. This CDR3 has 13 residues. Trimming left V 5 bases short and J 5 bases short, with 12 bases between. CDR1 SGHTA and CDR2 FQGNSA come from the germline V gene.

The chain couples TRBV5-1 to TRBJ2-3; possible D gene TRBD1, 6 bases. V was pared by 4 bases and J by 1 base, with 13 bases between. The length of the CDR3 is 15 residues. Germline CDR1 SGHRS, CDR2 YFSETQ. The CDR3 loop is CASSAGDPGTDTQYF. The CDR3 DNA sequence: TGCGCCAGCAGCGCAGGGGATCCTGGCACAGATACGCAGTATTTT.

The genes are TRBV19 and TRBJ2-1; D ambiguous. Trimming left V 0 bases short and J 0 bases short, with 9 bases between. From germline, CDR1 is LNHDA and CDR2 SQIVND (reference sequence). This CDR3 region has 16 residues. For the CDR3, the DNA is TGTGCCAGTAGTATAGACCAGGCTAGCTCCTACAATGAGCAGTTCTTC. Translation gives CASSIDQASSYNEQFF.

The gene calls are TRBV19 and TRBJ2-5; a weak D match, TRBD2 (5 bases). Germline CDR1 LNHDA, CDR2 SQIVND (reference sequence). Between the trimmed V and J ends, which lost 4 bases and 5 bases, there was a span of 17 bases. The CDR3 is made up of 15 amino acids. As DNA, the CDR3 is TGTGCCAGTAGTAATAGCGAGGGATTTGTGGAGACCCAGTACTTC. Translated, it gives CASSNSEGFVETQYF.

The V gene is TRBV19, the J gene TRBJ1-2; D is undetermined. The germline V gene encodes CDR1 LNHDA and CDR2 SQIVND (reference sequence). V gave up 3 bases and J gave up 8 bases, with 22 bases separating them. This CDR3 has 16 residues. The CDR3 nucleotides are TGTGCCAGTAGTATCAATTCCCGGGGTGCGGTTCGAGGCTACACCTTC. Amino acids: CASSINSRGAVRGYTF.

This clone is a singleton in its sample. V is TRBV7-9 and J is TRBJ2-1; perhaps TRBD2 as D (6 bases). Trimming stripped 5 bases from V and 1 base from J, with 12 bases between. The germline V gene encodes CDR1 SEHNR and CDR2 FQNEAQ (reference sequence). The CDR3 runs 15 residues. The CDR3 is CASSPRLVSYNEQFF. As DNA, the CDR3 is TGTGCCAGCAGCCCCCGACTAGTATCCTACAATGAGCAGTTCTTC.

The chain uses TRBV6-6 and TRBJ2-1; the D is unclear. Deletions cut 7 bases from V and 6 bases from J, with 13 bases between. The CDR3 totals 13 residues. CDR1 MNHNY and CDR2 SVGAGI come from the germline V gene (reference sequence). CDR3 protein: CASTIDSINEQFF. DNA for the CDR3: TGTGCCAGCACCATAGATAGCATCAATGAGCAGTTCTTC.

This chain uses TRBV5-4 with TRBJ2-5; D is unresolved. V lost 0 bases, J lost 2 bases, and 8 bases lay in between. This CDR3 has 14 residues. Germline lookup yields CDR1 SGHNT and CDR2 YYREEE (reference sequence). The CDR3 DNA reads TGTGCCAGCAGCTTGGTGTCAGCTCAAGAGACCCAGTACTTC. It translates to CASSLVSAQETQYF.

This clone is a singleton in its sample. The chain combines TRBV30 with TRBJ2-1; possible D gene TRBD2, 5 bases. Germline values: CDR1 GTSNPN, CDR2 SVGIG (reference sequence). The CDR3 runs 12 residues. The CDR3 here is CARRSSYNEQFF. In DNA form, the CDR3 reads TGTGCTCGGAGGAGCTCCTACAATGAGCAGTTCTTC.

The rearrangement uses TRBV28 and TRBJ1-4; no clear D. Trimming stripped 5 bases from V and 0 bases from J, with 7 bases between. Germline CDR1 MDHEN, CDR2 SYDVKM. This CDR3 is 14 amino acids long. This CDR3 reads CASSASATNEKLFF. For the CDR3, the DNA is TGTGCCAGCAGTGCCAGTGCAACTAATGAAAAACTGTTTTTT.

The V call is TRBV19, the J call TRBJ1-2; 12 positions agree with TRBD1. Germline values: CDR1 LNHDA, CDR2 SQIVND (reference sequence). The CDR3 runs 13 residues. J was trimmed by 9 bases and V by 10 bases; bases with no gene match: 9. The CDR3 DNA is TGTGCCACCCAGGGACAGGGGGCAATTAGCTACACCTTC. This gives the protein CATQGQGAISYTF.

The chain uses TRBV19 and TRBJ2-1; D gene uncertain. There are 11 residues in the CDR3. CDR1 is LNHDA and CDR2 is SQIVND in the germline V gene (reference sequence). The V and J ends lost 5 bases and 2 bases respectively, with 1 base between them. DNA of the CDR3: TGTGCCAGTAGTGCCTACAATGAGCAGTTCTTC. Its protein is CASSAYNEQFF.

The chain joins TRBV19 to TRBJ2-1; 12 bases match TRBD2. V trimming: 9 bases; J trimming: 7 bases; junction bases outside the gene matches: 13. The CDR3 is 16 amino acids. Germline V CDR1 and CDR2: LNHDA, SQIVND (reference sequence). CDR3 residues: CASRRVTSGRGNEQFF. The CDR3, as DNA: TGTGCCAGCAGAAGAGTGACTAGCGGGAGAGGTAATGAGCAGTTCTTC.

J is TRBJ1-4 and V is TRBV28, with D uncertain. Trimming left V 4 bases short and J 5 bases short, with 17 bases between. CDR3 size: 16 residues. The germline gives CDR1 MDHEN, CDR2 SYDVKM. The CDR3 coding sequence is TGTGCCAGCAGTTCGCCCGGGGAACGGGGAAATGAAAAACTGTTTTTT. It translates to CASSSPGERGNEKLFF.

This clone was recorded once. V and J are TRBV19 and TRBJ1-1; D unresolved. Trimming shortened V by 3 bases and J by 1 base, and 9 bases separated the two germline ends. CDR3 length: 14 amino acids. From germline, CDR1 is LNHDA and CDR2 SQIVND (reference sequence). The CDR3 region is CASSMGLANTEAFF. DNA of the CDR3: TGTGCCAGTAGTATGGGTTTGGCGAACACTGAAGCTTTCTTT.

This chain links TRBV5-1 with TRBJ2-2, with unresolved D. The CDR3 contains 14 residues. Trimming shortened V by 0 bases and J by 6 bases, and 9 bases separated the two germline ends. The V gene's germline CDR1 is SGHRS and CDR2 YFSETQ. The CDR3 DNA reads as TGCGCCAGCAGCTTGGTTCCCTCACCCGGGGAGCTGTTTTTT. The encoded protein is CASSLVPSPGELFF. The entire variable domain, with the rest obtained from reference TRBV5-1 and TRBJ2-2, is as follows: KAGVTQTPRYLIKTRGQQVTLSCSPISGHRSVSWYQQTPGQGLQFLFEYFSETQRNKGNFPGRFSGRQFSNSRSEMNVSTLELGDSALYLCASSLVPSPGELFFGEGSRLTVL.

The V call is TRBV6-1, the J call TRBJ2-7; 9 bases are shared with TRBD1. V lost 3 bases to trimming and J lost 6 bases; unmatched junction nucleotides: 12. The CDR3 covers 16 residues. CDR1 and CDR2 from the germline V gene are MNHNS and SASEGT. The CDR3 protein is CASSDGAGTGISEQYF. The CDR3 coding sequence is TGTGCCAGCAGTGATGGGGCAGGGACAGGGATCTCCGAGCAGTACTTC.

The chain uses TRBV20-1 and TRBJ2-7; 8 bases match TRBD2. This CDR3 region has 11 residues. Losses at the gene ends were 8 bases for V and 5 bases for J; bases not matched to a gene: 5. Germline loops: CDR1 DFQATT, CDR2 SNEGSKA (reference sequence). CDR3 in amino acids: CSQRGGDEQYF. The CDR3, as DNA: TGCAGTCAACGGGGGGGCGACGAGCAGTACTTC.

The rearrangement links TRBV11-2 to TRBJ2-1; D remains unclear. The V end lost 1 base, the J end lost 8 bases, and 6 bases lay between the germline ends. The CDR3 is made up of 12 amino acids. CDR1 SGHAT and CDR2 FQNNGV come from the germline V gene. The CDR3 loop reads CASSLVRYEQFF. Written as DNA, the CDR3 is TGTGCCAGCAGCTTAGTGAGGTATGAGCAGTTCTTC.

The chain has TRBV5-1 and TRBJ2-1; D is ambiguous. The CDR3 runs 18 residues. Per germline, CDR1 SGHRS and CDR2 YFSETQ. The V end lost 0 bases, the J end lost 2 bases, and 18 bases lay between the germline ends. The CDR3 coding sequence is TGCGCCAGCAGCTTGGTGGCTGGGCCGCTAGAAACCTACAATGAGCAGTTCTTC. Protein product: CASSLVAGPLETYNEQFF.

The CDR3 DNA reads as TGTGCCAGCAGCTTAGACAGGGGCGGCACTGAAGCTTTCTTT. This sequence encodes CASSLDRGGTEAFF. The chain carries TRBV5-4 and TRBJ1-1; 8 bases align to TRBD1. The CDR3 runs 14 residues. CDR1 and CDR2 (germline): SGHNT, YYREEE (reference sequence). After removal of 2 bases from V and 4 bases from J, the junction contained 4 bases not matched to a gene.

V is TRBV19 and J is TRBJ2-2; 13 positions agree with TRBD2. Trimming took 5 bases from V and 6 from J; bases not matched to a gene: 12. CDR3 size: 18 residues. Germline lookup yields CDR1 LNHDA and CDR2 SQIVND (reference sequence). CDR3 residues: CASSAYQLAGGPPGELFF. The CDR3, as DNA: TGTGCCAGTAGTGCCTACCAACTAGCGGGAGGGCCCCCCGGGGAGCTGTTTTTT.

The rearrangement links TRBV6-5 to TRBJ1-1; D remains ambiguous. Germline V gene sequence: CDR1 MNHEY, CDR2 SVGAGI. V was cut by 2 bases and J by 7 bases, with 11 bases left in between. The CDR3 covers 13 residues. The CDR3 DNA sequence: TGTGCCAGCAGTTACCAAGTGGAGGGTGAAGCTTTCTTT. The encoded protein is CASSYQVEGEAFF.